These T cell receptor beta chains were read from a single sample in a study of blood T cell repertoires in COVID-19. Sequencing used immunoSEQ multiplex PCR; TCRdb keeps in-frame clones, though not all of them. In the table there are tens of thousands of clones, approximately 92% of which are singletons. Sequencing was done on a sample of peripheral blood. All receptors derive from a woman of 80 years or more with acute or convalescent COVID-19. The CDR3 runs from the conserved cysteine through the conserved F or W. A D gene is named only where the DNA matches it firmly. For some rows the clone size is stated as once, few or many, or as a class when expanded; others skip it.

clone_size j_call v_call d_call cdr3_length cdr3_aa cdr3_nt
NA TRBJ1-2 TRBV2 NA 17 CASSVPGGRGFNYGYTF TGTGCCAGCAGTGTGCCGGGAGGGAGGGGATTTAACTATGGCTACACCTTC
NA TRBJ1-2 TRBV2 NA 13 CASSDGQGYGYTF TGTGCCAGCAGCGACGGACAAGGTTATGGCTACACCTTC
NA TRBJ2-1 TRBV10-3 TRBD1 13 CAIGGQPSDEQFF TGTGCCATCGGGGGACAGCCGAGCGATGAGCAGTTCTTC
NA TRBJ2-7 TRBV5-1 NA 15 CASSTAGTYSYEQYF TGCGCCAGCAGCACCGCCGGGACATACTCCTACGAGCAGTACTTC
NA TRBJ2-7 TRBV6-2/TRBV6-3 NA 16 CASSYNPTGVYYEQYF TGTGCCAGCAGTTACAATCCGACAGGCGTGTACTACGAGCAGTACTTC
NA TRBJ1-1 TRBV9 TRBD1 15 CASSVGTGGGTEAFF TGTGCCAGCAGCGTAGGGACAGGGGGAGGAACTGAAGCTTTCTTT
NA TRBJ1-5 TRBV2 TRBD1 15 CASSEGGQGLQPQHF TGTGCCAGCAGTGAAGGCGGACAGGGTTTACAGCCCCAGCATTTT
NA TRBJ1-1 TRBV4-1 NA 17 CASSQRGFEEVNTEAFF TGCGCCAGCAGCCAAAGGGGCTTCGAGGAAGTGAACACTGAAGCTTTCTTT
NA TRBJ1-2 TRBV15 TRBD1 17 CATSRDYGQGGSYGYTF TGTGCCACCAGCAGAGATTACGGTCAGGGGGGTAGCTATGGCTACACCTTC
few TRBJ1-6 TRBV5-6 TRBD1 16 CASSNRDRADNSPLHF TGTGCCAGCAGCAACAGAGACAGGGCAGATAATTCACCCCTCCACTTT
NA TRBJ2-3 TRBV7-2 TRBD2 16 CASSPRRGRGTDTQYF TGTGCCAGCAGCCCCCGCAGAGGGAGGGGCACAGATACGCAGTATTTT
NA TRBJ1-1 TRBV5-4 NA 13 CASSLVQGPEAFF TGTGCCAGCAGCTTGGTACAGGGCCCTGAAGCTTTCTTT
NA TRBJ2-3 TRBV9 NA 14 CASNQGTGTDTQYF TGTGCCAGCAACCAAGGTACAGGCACAGATACGCAGTATTTT
NA TRBJ2-7 TRBV11-2 TRBD2 17 CASSSRTSGAHSYEQYF TGTGCCAGCAGCTCAAGGACTAGCGGGGCACACTCCTACGAGCAGTACTTC
NA TRBJ2-1 TRBV11-2 TRBD1 18 CASSFRGTGGRAYNEQFF TGTGCCAGCAGCTTTCGGGGGACAGGGGGCAGGGCCTACAATGAGCAGTTCTTC
few TRBJ1-6 TRBV20-1 NA 14 CSASIPGLRSPLHF TGCAGTGCTAGTATCCCGGGACTTCGTTCACCCCTCCACTTT
NA TRBJ2-7 TRBV6-5 TRBD1 15 CASSPRQGTGYEQYF TGTGCCAGCAGCCCCCGACAGGGAACTGGCTACGAGCAGTACTTC
NA TRBJ1-2 TRBV7-9 NA 14 CASSLTETNYGYTF TGTGCCAGCAGCTTAACAGAGACTAACTATGGCTACACCTTC
NA TRBJ2-3 TRBV10-3 NA 15 CAISDSDRPTDTQYF TGTGCCATCAGTGATAGCGACAGGCCGACAGATACGCAGTATTTT
NA TRBJ2-5 TRBV24-1 NA 12 CATAHGLKTQYF TGTGCCACCGCTCACGGACTGAAAACCCAGTACTTC
NA TRBJ2-2 TRBV5-1 TRBD1 14 CASYRDRANGELFF TGCGCCAGCTACCGGGACAGGGCGAACGGGGAGCTGTTTTTT
NA TRBJ1-6 TRBV30 TRBD1 15 CAWSRLTGISSPLHF TGTGCCTGGAGCCGACTGACAGGGATTAGTTCACCCCTCCACTTT
NA TRBJ1-5 TRBV18 NA 18 CASSPGHDSPYGNQPQHF TGTGCCAGCTCACCGGGACACGATAGCCCCTATGGCAATCAGCCCCAGCATTTT
NA TRBJ2-7 TRBV6-5 NA 14 CASSSRTSSYEQYF TGTGCCAGCAGTTCCCGGACATCCTCCTACGAGCAGTACTTC
NA TRBJ1-2 TRBV5-1 NA 14 CASSSGTLNYGYTF TGCGCCAGCAGCTCCGGGACACTAAACTATGGCTACACCTTC
once TRBJ1-4 TRBV11-2 NA 16 CASSFWGGTTNEKLFF TGTGCCAGCAGCTTTTGGGGGGGCACAACTAATGAAAAACTGTTTTTT
NA TRBJ1-2 TRBV7-2 TRBD1 15 CASSLSGQGAYGYTF TGTGCCAGCAGCCTTTCGGGACAGGGGGCGTACGGCTACACCTTC
few TRBJ2-3 TRBV4-2 TRBD1 17 CASSQVSGTADPDTQYF TGTGCCAGCAGCCAAGTATCAGGGACAGCAGACCCAGATACGCAGTATTTT
NA TRBJ2-3 TRBV18 TRBD2 16 CASSQRTSGGTDTQYF TGTGCCAGCTCACAACGGACTAGCGGGGGCACAGATACGCAGTATTTT
NA TRBJ1-2 TRBV7-2 NA 13 CASSLERNYGYTF TGTGCCAGCAGCTTAGAACGGAACTATGGCTACACCTTC
NA TRBJ1-4 TRBV18 TRBD1 16 CASSPTPPGGFGKLFF TGTGCCAGCTCACCCACACCGCCAGGGGGCTTTGGAAAACTGTTTTTT
NA TRBJ1-2 TRBV4-3 NA 18 CASSQDAPRAGSNYGYTF TGCGCCAGCAGCCAAGACGCACCTCGCGCAGGCTCTAACTATGGCTACACCTTC
NA TRBJ1-2 TRBV7-6 NA 12 CASSLAGDGYTF TGTGCCAGCAGCTTAGCAGGGGATGGCTACACCTTC
NA TRBJ1-1 TRBV28 NA 16 CASSTPLEGMNTEAFF TGTGCCAGCAGTACCCCATTGGAGGGGATGAACACTGAAGCTTTCTTT
once TRBJ1-2 TRBV3-1/TRBV3-2 TRBD1 12 CASSPGDRVCSF TGTGCCAGCAGCCCTGGGGACAGGGTATGTTCCTTC
NA TRBJ2-1 TRBV11-3 TRBD2 15 CASSLVGSGGNEQFF TGTGCCAGCAGCTTAGTAGGTAGCGGGGGAAATGAGCAGTTCTTC
NA TRBJ1-5 TRBV4-2 TRBD1 14 CASSPGQGVQPQHF TGTGCCAGCAGCCCAGGACAGGGTGTTCAGCCCCAGCATTTT
once TRBJ2-3 TRBV30 NA 14 CAWSRGRGTDTQYF TGTGCCTGGAGTAGGGGGAGGGGCACAGATACGCAGTATTTT
NA TRBJ1-2 TRBV5-5 NA 15 CASSSLSGQSYGYTF TGTGCCAGCAGCTCCCTATCGGGACAAAGCTATGGCTACACCTTC
NA TRBJ2-7 TRBV4-3 TRBD2 14 CASSQQAGVYEQYF TGCGCCAGCAGCCAGCAAGCGGGGGTCTACGAGCAGTACTTC
NA TRBJ1-6 TRBV5-6 TRBD1 17 CASSLVQGASYNSPLHF TGTGCCAGCAGCTTGGTGCAGGGGGCATCCTATAATTCACCCCTCCACTTT
NA TRBJ1-5 TRBV30 TRBD1 14 CAWSAGDSNQPQHF TGTGCCTGGAGTGCTGGGGACAGTAACCAGCCCCAGCATTTT